The 10 T cell receptor beta chains reported below all come from one sample, sequenced in a study of blood T cells in healthy people across ages. A sample-barcoded 5' primer and a J-beta primer mix were used in a second PCR of roughly 7 to 11 cycles. In TCRdb, the 5' RACE reads were re-called with MiXCR into one record per CDR3 protein. The sample includes approximately 880,000 distinct CDR3 sequences, around 48% seen only once; the top ten take under 15%. Sequencing used blood. The receptors were sampled from a man under 40 in good health.

V and J are TRBV7-2 and TRBJ1-6; 8 bases agree with TRBD1. CDR3 length: 15 amino acids. V shed 8 bases and J 5 bases; nucleotides not matched to a gene: 8. Looked up from germline, CDR1 is SGHTA and CDR2 is FQGNSA. CDR3 DNA: TGTGCCAGCGGACGACAGGGGTCCGATAATTCACCCCTCCACTTT. This translates into CASGRQGSDNSPLHF. Full variable domain (rest looked up from reference TRBV7-2 and TRBJ1-6): GAGVSQSPSNKVTEKGKDVELRCDPISGHTALYWYRQSLGQGLEFLIYFQGNSAPDKSGLPSDRFSAERTGGSVSTLTIQRTQQEDSAVYLCASGRQGSDNSPLHFGNGTRLTVT.

This chain links TRBV2 with TRBJ2-2; D remains ambiguous. The V and J ends lost 5 bases and 4 bases respectively, with 11 bases between them. CDR1 and CDR2 from the germline V gene are SNHLY and FYNNEI. CDR3 length: 14 amino acids. The chain's CDR3 is CASSSQYFTGELFF. The CDR3 DNA sequence: TGTGCCAGCAGTAGTCAGTACTTCACCGGGGAGCTGTTTTTT.

The chain couples TRBV4-1 to TRBJ2-1; 9 bases match TRBD2. The ends lost 2 bases at V and 4 bases at J; junction bases unmatched: 3. CDR3 size: 15 residues. Germline CDR1 reads MGHRA; CDR2 reads YSYEKL. CDR3 amino acids: CASSQSGGRYNEQFF. DNA for the CDR3: TGCGCCAGCAGCCAAAGCGGGGGGCGATACAATGAGCAGTTCTTC.

This sequence joins TRBV27 and TRBJ1-2; the D is unclear. Germline V gene data show CDR1 as MNHEY and CDR2 as SMNVEV (reference sequence). The V end was cut by 8 bases, the J end by 0 bases, with 10 bases between. The CDR3 has 13 residues. Written as DNA, the CDR3 is TGTGCCAGCTCCCACGGGGCTAACTATGGCTACACCTTC. It yields the protein CASSHGANYGYTF.

In this sample, this clonotype turned up once. The chain recombines TRBV7-3 with TRBJ2-6; D uncertain. Trimming took 7 bases from V and 1 from J, leaving 8 bases between them. The germline CDR1 and CDR2 sequences are SGHTA and FQGTGA. The CDR3 runs to 14 residues. CDR3 in DNA: TGTGCCAGCACCGTCCTTTCTGGGGCCAACGTCCTGACTTTC. Protein product: CASTVLSGANVLTF.

This clonotype was counted many times. The V call is TRBV4-2, the J call TRBJ1-2, with D unresolved. CDR1 is LGHNA and CDR2 is YNFKEQ in the germline V gene. V was cut by 0 bases and J by 4 bases, with 9 bases left in between. This CDR3 comprises 14 residues. In DNA, the CDR3 is TGTGCCAGCAGCCAAGATAGCGGCAGCTATGGCTACACCTTC. Encoded protein: CASSQDSGSYGYTF.

The gene calls are TRBV6-6 and TRBJ2-3; 12 positions match TRBD2. This CDR3 contains 14 residues. J gave up 6 bases and V 10 bases, and 8 bases lay outside the gene matches. Looked up from germline, CDR1 is MNHNY and CDR2 is SVGAGI (reference sequence). The CDR3 sequence is CANMTSGGADTQYF. DNA for the CDR3: TGTGCCAACATGACTAGCGGGGGAGCTGATACGCAGTATTTT.

This chain connects TRBV7-2 to TRBJ2-5, with 9 bases matching TRBD2. The V gene's germline CDR1 is SGHTA and CDR2 FQGNSA. This CDR3 is 15 amino acids long. Losses at the gene ends were 4 bases for V and 11 bases for J; bases not matched to a gene: 14. This CDR3 is CASSSQRGGAREQYF. In DNA form, the CDR3 reads TGTGCCAGCAGCTCACAACGCGGGGGGGCGAGGGAGCAGTACTTC. Together with reference TRBV7-2 and TRBJ2-5, the CDR3 gives the full variable domain: GAGVSQSPSNKVTEKGKDVELRCDPISGHTALYWYRQSLGQGLEFLIYFQGNSAPDKSGLPSDRFSAERTGGSVSTLTIQRTQQEDSAVYLCASSSQRGGAREQYFGPGTRLLVL.

The chain links TRBV7-2 to TRBJ1-2; no clear D gene. This CDR3 is built from 17 residues. Germline loops: CDR1 SGHTA, CDR2 FQGNSA. The V and J ends lost 4 bases and 3 bases respectively, with 21 bases between them. The CDR3 sequence is CASSSPHWEGADYGYTF. The DNA of the CDR3 is TGTGCCAGCAGCTCCCCGCATTGGGAGGGTGCCGACTATGGCTACACCTTC. Full variable domain (missing parts from reference TRBV7-2 and TRBJ1-2): GAGVSQSPSNKVTEKGKDVELRCDPISGHTALYWYRQSLGQGLEFLIYFQGNSAPDKSGLPSDRFSAERTGGSVSTLTIQRTQQEDSAVYLCASSSPHWEGADYGYTFGSGTRLTVV.

The chain recombines TRBV21-1 with TRBJ2-6; the DNA was not compared with TRBD2, the D call given in the table. TRBV21-1 is termed a pseudogene. CDR3 length equals 18 residues. CDR3 protein: CASSYRDLSRSGANVLTF. The CDR3 DNA is TGTGCCAGCAGCTACCGGGACTTAAGTCGCTCTGGGGCCAACGTCCTGACTTTC.